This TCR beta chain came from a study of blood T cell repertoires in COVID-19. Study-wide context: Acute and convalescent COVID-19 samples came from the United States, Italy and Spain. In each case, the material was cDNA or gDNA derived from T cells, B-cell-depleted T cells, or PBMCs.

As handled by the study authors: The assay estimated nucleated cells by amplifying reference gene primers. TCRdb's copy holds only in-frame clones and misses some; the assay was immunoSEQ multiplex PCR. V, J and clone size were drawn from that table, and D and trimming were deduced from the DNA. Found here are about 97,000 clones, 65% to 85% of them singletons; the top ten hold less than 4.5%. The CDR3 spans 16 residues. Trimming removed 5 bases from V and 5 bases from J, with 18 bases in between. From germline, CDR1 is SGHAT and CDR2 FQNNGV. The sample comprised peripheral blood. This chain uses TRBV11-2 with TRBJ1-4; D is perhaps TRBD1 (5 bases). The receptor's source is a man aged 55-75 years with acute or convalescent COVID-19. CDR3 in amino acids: CASSPTGGKPNEKLFF. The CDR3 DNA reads TGTGCCAGCAGCCCCACAGGCGGGAAACCAAATGAAAAACTGTTTTTT. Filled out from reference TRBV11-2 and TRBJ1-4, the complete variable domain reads EAGVAQSPRYKIIEKRQSVAFWCNPISGHATLYWYQQILGQGPKLLIQFQNNGVVDDSQLPKDRFSAERLKGVDSTLKIQPAKLEDSAVYLCASSPTGGKPNEKLFFGSGTQLSVL.